One and the same sample provided the 6 T cell receptor beta chains below, sequenced in a study of cytomegalovirus exposure and HLA in healthy donors. TCRdb's copy holds only in-frame clones and misses some; the assay was immunoSEQ multiplex PCR. Among 110,000 to 150,000 clones listed, about 94% were seen once. Sequencing was performed on PBMCs. Receptor source: a young man in good health and CMV-seropositive.

V usage is TRBV9 and J usage is TRBJ2-2, with a possible D match to TRBD1 (5 bases). Looked up from germline, CDR1 is SGDLS and CDR2 is YYNGEE. The CDR3 is 18 amino acids. Trimming shortened V by 0 bases and J by 0 bases, and 15 bases separated the two germline ends. DNA of the CDR3: TGTGCCAGCAGCGTAGGGGCAGGGTGGAATACGAACACCGGGGAGCTGTTTTTT. Protein sequence: CASSVGAGWNTNTGELFF.

The chain is built from TRBV2 and TRBJ1-1; unclear D gene. V lost 7 bases and J 1 base, leaving 4 bases between the germline ends. Per the germline V gene, CDR1 is SNHLY and CDR2 is FYNNEI. There are 11 residues in the CDR3. As DNA, the CDR3 is TGTGCCAGCATAGAGAACACTGAAGCTTTCTTT. Translating it yields CASIENTEAFF.

The chain uses TRBV6-1 and TRBJ1-4, with D perhaps matching TRBD1 (6 bases). This CDR3 contains 15 residues. V was trimmed by 0 bases and J by 8 bases, leaving 13 bases between them. The V gene's germline CDR1 is MNHNS and CDR2 SASEGT. CDR3 sequence reads: CASSEANRVGEKLFF. The CDR3 nucleotides are TGTGCCAGCAGTGAAGCTAACAGGGTCGGCGAAAAACTGTTTTTT.

This clone was counted between two and nine times. The chain recombines TRBV28 with TRBJ2-7, with no clear D. Germline CDR1 reads MDHEN; CDR2 reads SYDVKM. This CDR3 contains 12 residues. Trimming removed 5 bases at V and 3 bases at J, with 8 bases between. In DNA, the CDR3 is TGTGCCAGCAGTCCCAACAGCTACGAGCAGTACTTC. Translated: CASSPNSYEQYF.

The V call is TRBV15, the J call TRBJ1-1; D possibly corresponds to TRBD1 (6 bases). This CDR3 has 16 amino acids. V lost 5 bases and J 3 bases, leaving 19 bases between the germline ends. Per germline, CDR1 LNHNV and CDR2 YYDKDF (reference sequence). CDR3 loop: CATSDGTQFWDTEAFF. CDR3 DNA: TGTGCCACCAGCGACGGGACACAATTTTGGGACACTGAAGCTTTCTTT. The full variable domain, in which reference TRBV15 and TRBJ1-1 provide the parts outside the CDR3, is DAMVIQNPRYQVTQFGKPVTLSCSQTLNHNVMYWYQQKSSQAPKLLFHYYDKDFNNEADTPDNFQSRRPNTSFCFLDIRSPGLGDTAMYLCATSDGTQFWDTEAFFGQGTRLTVV.

V and J are TRBV19 and TRBJ2-3, with D unclear. CDR3 size: 11 residues. V lost 3 bases and J lost 5, with 3 bases in between. CDR1 is LNHDA and CDR2 is SQIVND in the germline V gene (reference sequence). CDR3 in DNA: TGTGCCAGTAGTATTCAAGATACGCAGTATTTT. Protein sequence: CASSIQDTQYF.